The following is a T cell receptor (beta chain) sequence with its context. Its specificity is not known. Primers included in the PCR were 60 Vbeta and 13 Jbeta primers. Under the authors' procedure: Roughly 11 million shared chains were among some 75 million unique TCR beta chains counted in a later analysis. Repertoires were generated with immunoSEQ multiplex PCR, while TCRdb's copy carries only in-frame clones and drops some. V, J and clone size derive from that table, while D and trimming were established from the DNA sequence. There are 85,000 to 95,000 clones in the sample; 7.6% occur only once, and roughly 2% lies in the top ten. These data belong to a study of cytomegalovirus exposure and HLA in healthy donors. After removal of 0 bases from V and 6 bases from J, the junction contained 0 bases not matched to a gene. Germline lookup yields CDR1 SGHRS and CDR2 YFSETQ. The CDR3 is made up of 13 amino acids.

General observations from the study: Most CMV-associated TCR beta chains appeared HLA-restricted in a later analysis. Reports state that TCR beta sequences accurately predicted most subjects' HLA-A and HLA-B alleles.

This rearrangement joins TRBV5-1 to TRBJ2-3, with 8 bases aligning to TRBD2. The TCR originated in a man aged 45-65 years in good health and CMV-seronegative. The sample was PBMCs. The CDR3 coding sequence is TGCGCCAGCAGCTTGGCGGGAGGGGATACGCAGTATTTT. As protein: CASSLAGGDTQYF.